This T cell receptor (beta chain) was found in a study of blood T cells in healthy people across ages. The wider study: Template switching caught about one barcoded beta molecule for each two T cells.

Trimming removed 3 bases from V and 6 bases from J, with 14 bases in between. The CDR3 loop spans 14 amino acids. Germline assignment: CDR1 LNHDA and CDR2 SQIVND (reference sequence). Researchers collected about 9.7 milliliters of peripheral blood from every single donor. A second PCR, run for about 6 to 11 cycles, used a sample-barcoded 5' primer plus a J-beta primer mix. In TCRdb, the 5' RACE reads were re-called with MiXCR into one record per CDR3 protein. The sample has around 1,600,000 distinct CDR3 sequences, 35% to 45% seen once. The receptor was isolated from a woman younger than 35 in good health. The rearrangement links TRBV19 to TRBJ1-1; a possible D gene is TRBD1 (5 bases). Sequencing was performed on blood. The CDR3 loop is CASSIGGGGPEAFF. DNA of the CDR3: TGTGCCAGTAGTATTGGCGGGGGTGGGCCTGAAGCTTTCTTT.